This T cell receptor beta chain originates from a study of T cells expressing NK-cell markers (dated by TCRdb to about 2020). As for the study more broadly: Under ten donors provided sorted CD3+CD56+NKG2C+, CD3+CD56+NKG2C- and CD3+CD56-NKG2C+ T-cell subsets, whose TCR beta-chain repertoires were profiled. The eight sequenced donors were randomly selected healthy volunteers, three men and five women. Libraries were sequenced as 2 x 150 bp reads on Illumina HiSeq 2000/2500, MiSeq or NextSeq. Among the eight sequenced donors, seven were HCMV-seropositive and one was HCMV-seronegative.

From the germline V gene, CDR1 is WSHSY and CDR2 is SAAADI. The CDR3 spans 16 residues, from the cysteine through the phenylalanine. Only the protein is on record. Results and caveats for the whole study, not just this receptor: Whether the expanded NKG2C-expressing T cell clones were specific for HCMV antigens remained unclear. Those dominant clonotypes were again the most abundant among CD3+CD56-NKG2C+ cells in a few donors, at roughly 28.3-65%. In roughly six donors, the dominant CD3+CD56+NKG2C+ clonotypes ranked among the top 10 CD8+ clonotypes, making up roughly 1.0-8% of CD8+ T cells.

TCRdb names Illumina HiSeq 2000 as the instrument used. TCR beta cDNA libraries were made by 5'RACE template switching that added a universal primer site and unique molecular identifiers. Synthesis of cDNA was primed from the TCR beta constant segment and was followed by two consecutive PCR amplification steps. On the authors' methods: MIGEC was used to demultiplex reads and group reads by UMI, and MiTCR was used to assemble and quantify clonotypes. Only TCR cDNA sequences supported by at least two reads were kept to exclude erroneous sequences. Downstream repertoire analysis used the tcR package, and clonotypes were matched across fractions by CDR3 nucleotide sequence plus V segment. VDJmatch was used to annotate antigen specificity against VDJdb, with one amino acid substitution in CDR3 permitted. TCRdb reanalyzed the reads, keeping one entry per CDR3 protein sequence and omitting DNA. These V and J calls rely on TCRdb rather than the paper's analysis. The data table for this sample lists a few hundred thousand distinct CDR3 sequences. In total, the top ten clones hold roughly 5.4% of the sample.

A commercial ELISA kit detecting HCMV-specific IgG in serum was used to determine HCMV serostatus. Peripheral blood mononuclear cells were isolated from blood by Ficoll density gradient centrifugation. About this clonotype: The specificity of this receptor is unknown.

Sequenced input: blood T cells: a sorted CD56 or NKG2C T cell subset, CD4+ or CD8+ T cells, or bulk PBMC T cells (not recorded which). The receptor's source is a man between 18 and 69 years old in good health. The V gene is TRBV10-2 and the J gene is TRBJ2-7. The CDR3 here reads CASSESIGQRSYEQYF.